The present T cell receptor beta chain was sequenced within a study of blood T cell repertoires in COVID-19. Study processing details: Amplification with reference gene primers provided the estimates of nucleated cell counts. TCRdb keeps only in-frame clones here, not all; method: immunoSEQ multiplex PCR. Clone size and V and J calls were adopted from that table, with D and trimming inferred from the DNA. The data hold tens of thousands of clones, with under 85% observed a single time. CDR3 length equals 14 residues. V lost 4 bases and J lost 4; bases outside the gene matches: 4. Germline V gene lookup returns CDR1 SQVTM and CDR2 ANQGSEA.

This rearrangement joins TRBV29-1 to TRBJ2-3; 11 bases map to TRBD2. Sample: peripheral blood. This clonotype was obtained from a woman aged 60-70 years with acute or convalescent COVID-19. DNA for the CDR3: TGCAGCGTTGTTAGCGGGGGGGAGGCAGATACGCAGTATTTT. It specifies CSVVSGGEADTQYF.